The T cell receptor beta chain described here comes from a study of chemoradiotherapy in HPV16-positive cancers. Generated by immunoSEQ multiplex PCR, the TCRdb table keeps only in-frame clones and is missing some. The table shows approximately 890 clones, with about 87% occurring only once. The specimen comprised tumor tissue, sampled from a patient who underwent chemoradiotherapy. This clonotype originated in a human donor with HPV-associated anogenital cancer.

CDR3 bases: TGTGCCAGCAGCCCCGGACAGTACTATGGCTACACCTTC. Encoded protein: CASSPGQYYGYTF. V is TRBV4-2 and J is TRBJ1-2, with D perhaps TRBD1 (6 bases). The CDR3 length is 13 residues. V lost 4 bases to trimming and J lost 3 bases, with 9 bases between them. Per germline, CDR1 LGHNA and CDR2 YNFKEQ.